This T cell receptor (beta chain) was captured by sequencing in a study of T cells after yellow fever vaccination. As for the study in general: The SMART-Seq v4 Ultra Low Input method served to prepare the low-cell-number fractions. General study results and limits: Boosting was followed by the reappearance of most primary-vaccination clones (around 96% CD4, roughly 90% CD8). Weaker, the secondary response peaked sooner, at day 5 versus 15.

As TCR cDNA was made by 5'RACE template switching, a universal primer site and UMIs were added. TCRdb called the 5' RACE reads again in MiXCR, with one record for every CDR3 protein. Of about 320,000 distinct CDR3 sequences detected, approximately 4% appear once; the ten largest clones hold less than 20%. The sample holds a few counts of this clonotype. Its antigen is undetermined. The receptor was isolated from a man aged 18 to 29 who received the YFV17D yellow fever vaccine. The sequences come from PBMCs, collected 15 days after the yellow fever booster vaccination.

CDR3 sequence reads: CASSLEVSRDTQYF. DNA of the CDR3: TGTGCCAGCAGCTTAGAGGTCTCTAGAGATACGCAGTATTTT. The chain recombines TRBV7-2 with TRBJ2-3; no clear D gene. CDR1 is SGHTA and CDR2 is FQGNSA in the germline V gene. The length of the CDR3 is 14 residues. Trimming stripped 1 base from V and 5 bases from J, with 10 bases between.